This T cell receptor beta chain was found in a study of T cells after yellow fever vaccination. Study as a whole: Low-cell-number fractions were prepared with SMART-Seq v4 Ultra Low Input.

Deletions cut 5 bases from V and 4 bases from J, with 12 bases between. The length of the CDR3 is 14 residues. Germline V CDR1 and CDR2: MNHEY, SVGEGT. This clonotype was detected many times. What it recognizes is unknown. Overall study findings and caveats: It was a weaker secondary response, yet one that peaked faster, at day 5 versus 15.

TCRdb fed the 5' RACE reads into MiXCR, producing one record per CDR3 protein. The data hold 400,000 or so distinct CDR3 sequences, with approximately 18% observed a single time. Sequences were derived from PBMCs, sampled before the yellow fever booster vaccination. The rearrangement uses TRBV6-2 or TRBV6-3 and TRBJ1-5; D might be TRBD1 (5 bases). The receptor's source is a man aged 18 to 30 who received the YFV17D yellow fever vaccine. CDR3 sequence (DNA): TGTGCCAGCAGTCCTCAGGGTGGGAATCAGCCCCAGCATTTT. It is translated as CASSPQGGNQPQHF.